This T cell receptor (beta chain) originates from a study of T cells in women clearing cervical HPV infection. As for the study in general: HLA type could not be excluded as a confounder.

The repertoire was sequenced with immunoSEQ multiplex PCR; TCRdb's copy has only in-frame clones and lacks some. The sample includes around 29,000 clones. V lost 1 base and J 2 bases, leaving 14 bases between the germline ends. The CDR3 length is 15 residues. Germline-derived CDR1 and CDR2 are DFQATT and SNEGSKA (reference sequence). In regard to this clone: Read sequence stops 3 residues before the CDR3 end, and the germline J gene provides the missing end.

The source of this sequence is a woman aged 18 to 69 with a cervical HPV16 infection that either progressed to CIN3+ or cleared (not recorded which). The sample taken for sequencing was blood buffy coat. The rearrangement joins TRBV20-1 to TRBJ1-2; D is perhaps TRBD1 (5 bases). The covered CDR3 bases are TGCAGTGCTAGAGCTACCCCGGCAGGGAACTATGGC. Translation: CSARATPAGNYG. In full, the CDR3 reads CSARATPAGNYGYTF.